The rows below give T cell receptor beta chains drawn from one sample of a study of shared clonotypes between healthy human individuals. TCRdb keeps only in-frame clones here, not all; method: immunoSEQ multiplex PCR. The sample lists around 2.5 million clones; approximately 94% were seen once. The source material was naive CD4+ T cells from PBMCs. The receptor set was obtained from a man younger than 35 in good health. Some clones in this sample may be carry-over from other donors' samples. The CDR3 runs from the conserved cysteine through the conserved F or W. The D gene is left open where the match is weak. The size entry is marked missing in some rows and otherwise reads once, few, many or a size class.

CDR3: CASSPLRGYEKLFF; DNA: TGTGCCAGCTCACCCCTCAGGGGGTATGAAAAACTGTTTTTT; length: 14; D: TRBD1; size: .; J: TRBJ1-4; V: TRBV18
CDR3: CASSLVAYGYTF; DNA: TGTGCCAGCAGCTTAGTGGCATATGGCTACACCTTC; length: 12; D: .; size: .; J: TRBJ1-2; V: TRBV7-9
CDR3: CASTFTFAKNIQYF; DNA: TGTGCCAGCACTTTTACATTCGCCAAAAACATTCAGTACTTC; length: 14; D: .; size: .; J: TRBJ2-4; V: TRBV2
CDR3: CASSPLQLLAKNIQYF; DNA: TGTGCCAGCAGTCCCCTCCAGCTGTTAGCCAAAAACATTCAGTACTTC; length: 16; D: .; size: .; J: TRBJ2-4; V: TRBV27
CDR3: CASSLGQASTDTQYF; DNA: TGCGCCAGCAGCTTGGGACAAGCTAGCACAGATACGCAGTATTTT; length: 15; D: .; size: .; J: TRBJ2-3; V: TRBV5-1
CDR3: CASTPGWGNQPQHF; DNA: TGTGCCAGCACTCCCGGGTGGGGCAATCAGCCCCAGCATTTT; length: 14; D: .; size: .; J: TRBJ1-5; V: TRBV6-6
CDR3: CASSLGGSFTEQYF; DNA: TGTGCCAGCAGCTTGGGTGGATCCTTTACCGAGCAGTACTTC; length: 14; D: .; size: .; J: TRBJ2-7; V: TRBV5-4
CDR3: CASSPPPGGQGWAKNIQYF; DNA: TGTGCCAGCTCACCCCCCCCGGGGGGACAGGGGTGGGCCAAAAACATTCAGTACTTC; length: 19; D: TRBD1; size: .; J: TRBJ2-4; V: TRBV18
CDR3: CASSQAPTLTYEQYF; DNA: TGCGCCAGCAGCCAAGCCCCGACCCTAACCTACGAGCAGTACTTC; length: 15; D: .; size: .; J: TRBJ2-7; V: TRBV4-1
CDR3: CASSERTGIPSSYNSPLHF; DNA: TGTGCCAGCAGCGAACGGACAGGGATACCGAGCTCCTATAATTCACCCCTCCACTTT; length: 19; D: TRBD1; size: .; J: TRBJ1-6; V: TRBV5-6
CDR3: CASSFLTGGQGQPQHF; DNA: TGTGCCAGCAGTTTCCTTACAGGGGGGCAGGGTCAGCCCCAGCATTTT; length: 16; D: TRBD1; size: .; J: TRBJ1-5; V: TRBV28
CDR3: CAWSLGQGNQPQHF; DNA: TGTGCCTGGAGTCTGGGACAGGGCAATCAGCCCCAGCATTTT; length: 14; D: TRBD1; size: .; J: TRBJ1-5; V: TRBV30
CDR3: CASSQRQDSSGNTIYF; DNA: TGTGCCAGCAGCCAACGACAGGATTCCTCTGGAAACACCATATATTTT; length: 16; D: .; size: .; J: TRBJ1-3; V: TRBV28
CDR3: CASSFRRLAGYNEQFF; DNA: TGTGCCAGCAGCTTCCGTAGACTAGCGGGTTACAATGAGCAGTTCTTC; length: 16; D: TRBD2; size: .; J: TRBJ2-1; V: TRBV11-2
CDR3: CASSPRTDSNYGYTF; DNA: TGTGCCAGCAGTCCAAGGACGGATTCTAACTATGGCTACACCTTC; length: 15; D: .; size: .; J: TRBJ1-2; V: TRBV27
CDR3: CASWGREVGTGELFF; DNA: TGTGCCAGCTGGGGGCGGGAGGTTGGCACCGGGGAGCTGTTTTTT; length: 15; D: TRBD2; size: .; J: TRBJ2-2; V: TRBV27
CDR3: CASSRTGDANEKLFF; DNA: TGCGCCAGCAGCCGTACAGGGGATGCGAATGAAAAACTGTTTTTT; length: 15; D: TRBD1; size: .; J: TRBJ1-4; V: TRBV5-1
CDR3: CASSLATGSGTQYF; DNA: TGTGCCAGCAGCTTAGCGACCGGGTCCGGTACGCAGTATTTT; length: 14; D: .; size: once; J: TRBJ2-3; V: TRBV7-9
CDR3: CASSQAPGVTPTGGYTF; DNA: TGCGCCAGCAGCCAAGCACCAGGAGTCACTCCTACTGGTGGCTACACCTTC; length: 17; D: .; size: .; J: TRBJ1-2; V: TRBV4-1
CDR3: CASSLGFRGSSEKLFF; DNA: TGTGCCAGCAGCTTGGGGTTTCGTGGGTCGAGTGAAAAACTGTTTTTT; length: 16; D: .; size: .; J: TRBJ1-4; V: TRBV7-6
CDR3: CASSVVGRGTYNSPLHF; DNA: TGTGCCAGCAGTGTGGTGGGCAGGGGGACCTATAATTCACCCCTCCACTTT; length: 17; D: TRBD1; size: .; J: TRBJ1-6; V: TRBV2
CDR3: CASSGPGAVSEAFF; DNA: TGTGCCAGCAGTGGGCCAGGGGCCGTATCTGAAGCTTTCTTT; length: 14; D: .; size: .; J: TRBJ1-1; V: TRBV6-1
CDR3: CASGTQGENTEAFF; DNA: TGTGCCAGCGGTACCCAGGGGGAGAACACTGAAGCTTTCTTT; length: 14; D: TRBD1; size: few; J: TRBJ1-1; V: TRBV28
CDR3: CASSSKAGGVADEQFF; DNA: TGCGCCAGCAGCTCAAAAGCGGGAGGTGTTGCGGATGAGCAGTTCTTC; length: 16; D: TRBD2; size: .; J: TRBJ2-1; V: TRBV5-1
CDR3: CASSSETGGGNTIYF; DNA: TGCGCCAGCAGCTCAGAAACTGGGGGAGGAAACACCATATATTTT; length: 15; D: .; size: .; J: TRBJ1-3; V: TRBV5-1
CDR3: CASTKTSLQETQYF; DNA: TGTGCCAGCACCAAGACATCACTCCAAGAGACCCAGTACTTC; length: 14; D: .; size: .; J: TRBJ2-5; V: TRBV6-1
CDR3: CSVKKDRGNTEAFF; DNA: TGCAGCGTTAAAAAAGACAGGGGGAACACTGAAGCTTTCTTT; length: 14; D: TRBD1; size: .; J: TRBJ1-1; V: TRBV29-1
CDR3: CASSVREGSYEQYF; DNA: TGTGCCAGCAGCGTCCGGGAGGGCTCCTACGAGCAGTACTTC; length: 14; D: TRBD2; size: .; J: TRBJ2-7; V: TRBV9
CDR3: CASSHVATSASYEQYF; DNA: TGTGCCAGCAGCCACGTAGCAACTAGCGCCTCCTACGAGCAGTACTTC; length: 16; D: TRBD2; size: .; J: TRBJ2-7; V: TRBV4-2
CDR3: CASSQGGPQETQYF; DNA: TGTGCCAGCAGCCAGGGGGGCCCTCAAGAGACCCAGTACTTC; length: 14; D: .; size: .; J: TRBJ2-5; V: TRBV5-4
CDR3: CASRNQGGTEAFF; DNA: TGTGCCAGTAGAAATCAGGGGGGCACTGAAGCTTTCTTT; length: 13; D: TRBD1; size: .; J: TRBJ1-1; V: TRBV19
CDR3: CASSVVGGGYTF; DNA: TGTGCCAGCAGCGTAGTCGGGGGTGGCTACACCTTC; length: 12; D: .; size: .; J: TRBJ1-2; V: TRBV9
CDR3: CASSGTPSGRSPYEQYF; DNA: TGTGCCAGCAGCGGTACTCCTAGCGGGAGGAGCCCCTACGAGCAGTACTTC; length: 17; D: TRBD2; size: .; J: TRBJ2-7; V: TRBV28
CDR3: CASSYPGQTYEQYF; DNA: TGTGCCAGCAGCTATCCGGGACAGACCTACGAGCAGTACTTC; length: 14; D: TRBD1; size: .; J: TRBJ2-7; V: TRBV28
CDR3: CASGRVEYYEQYF; DNA: TGTGCCAGCGGGCGGGTGGAATACTACGAGCAGTACTTC; length: 13; D: .; size: .; J: TRBJ2-7; V: TRBV28
CDR3: CASSSRKPGANVLTF; DNA: TGTGCCAGCAGCAGCAGGAAGCCTGGGGCCAACGTCCTGACTTTC; length: 15; D: .; size: .; J: TRBJ2-6; V: TRBV6-5
CDR3: CASSGGIGGTDTQYF; DNA: TGCGCCAGTTCCGGCGGGATCGGTGGCACAGATACGCAGTATTTT; length: 15; D: .; size: once; J: TRBJ2-3; V: TRBV4-1
CDR3: CASSFRTGLYSNQPQHF; DNA: TGTGCCAGCAGTTTCCGGACAGGCCTGTATAGCAATCAGCCCCAGCATTTT; length: 17; D: TRBD1; size: .; J: TRBJ1-5; V: TRBV28
CDR3: CASSVGPENTGELFF; DNA: TGTGCCAGCAGCGTAGGGCCCGAGAACACCGGGGAGCTGTTTTTT; length: 15; D: .; size: .; J: TRBJ2-2; V: TRBV9
CDR3: CASSSGTQMDSPLHF; DNA: TGTGCCAGCAGCTCCGGGACCCAAATGGATTCACCCCTCCACTTT; length: 15; D: .; size: .; J: TRBJ1-6; V: TRBV27
CDR3: CASSAWVGADTEAFF; DNA: TGCGCCAGCAGCGCCTGGGTAGGGGCTGACACTGAAGCTTTCTTT; length: 15; D: .; size: .; J: TRBJ1-1; V: TRBV5-1
CDR3: CASSWGNGLGTEAFF; DNA: TGCGCCAGCTCGTGGGGGAACGGGCTAGGCACTGAAGCTTTCTTT; length: 15; D: .; size: .; J: TRBJ1-1; V: TRBV5-1
CDR3: CASSSRAGQEEETQYF; DNA: TGTGCCAGTAGTAGTCGAGCGGGGCAAGAGGAAGAGACCCAGTACTTC; length: 16; D: TRBD2; size: .; J: TRBJ2-5; V: TRBV19
CDR3: CASSITTSGRYNEQFF; DNA: TGTGCCAGCAGCATAACGACTAGCGGGAGGTACAATGAGCAGTTCTTC; length: 16; D: TRBD2; size: once; J: TRBJ2-1; V: TRBV7-3
CDR3: CASREGTTEAFF; DNA: TGCGCCAGCAGGGAGGGAACCACTGAAGCTTTCTTT; length: 12; D: .; size: .; J: TRBJ1-1; V: TRBV5-1
CDR3: CAWSTGGNEKLFF; DNA: TGTGCCTGGAGCACAGGGGGCAACGAAAAACTGTTTTTT; length: 13; D: TRBD1; size: .; J: TRBJ1-4; V: TRBV30
CDR3: CASSGAGGSDQPQHF; DNA: TGTGCCAGCAGTGGTGCGGGGGGCTCGGATCAGCCCCAGCATTTT; length: 15; D: .; size: .; J: TRBJ1-5; V: TRBV28
CDR3: CASSLGQLAGVETQYF; DNA: TGTGCCAGCAGCTTGGGTCAGCTAGCGGGAGTGGAGACCCAGTACTTC; length: 16; D: TRBD2; size: .; J: TRBJ2-5; V: TRBV5-5